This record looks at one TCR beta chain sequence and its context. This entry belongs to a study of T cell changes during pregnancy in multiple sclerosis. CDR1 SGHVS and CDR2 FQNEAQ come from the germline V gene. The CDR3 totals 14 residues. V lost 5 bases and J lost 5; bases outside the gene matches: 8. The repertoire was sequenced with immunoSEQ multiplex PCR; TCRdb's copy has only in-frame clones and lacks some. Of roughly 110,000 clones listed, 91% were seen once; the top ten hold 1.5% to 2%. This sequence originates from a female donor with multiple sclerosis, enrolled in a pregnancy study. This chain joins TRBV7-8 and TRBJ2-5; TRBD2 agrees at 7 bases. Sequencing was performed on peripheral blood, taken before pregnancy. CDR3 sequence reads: CASSPRAGVETQYF. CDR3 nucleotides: TGTGCCAGCAGCCCTCGGGCGGGAGTGGAGACCCAGTACTTC.